The T cell receptor (beta chain) under discussion was sequenced for a study of graft-versus-host responses after intestinal transplantation. Study in general: The study gave all recipients anti-thymocyte globulin induction, then tacrolimus and steroids for roughly 3 years. Findings and limits, study-wide: Some patients had graft-donor T cell macrochimerism, and their allografts showed high graft-versus-host to host-versus-graft clonal ratios. The study associated peak circulating GvH clone levels with early post-transplant HvG declines.

Germline V lookup: CDR1 SEHNR, CDR2 FQNEAQ (reference sequence). V was clipped by 5 bases and J by 7 bases, with 21 bases between them. The length of the CDR3 is 15 residues. Profiled with immunoSEQ multiplex PCR; TCRdb holds only in-frame clones, not every one. There are over 90,000 clones in the sample; approximately 93% occur only once, and more than 0.9% lies in the top ten. Remarks on this clone: Its target is not known.

The TCR sequence derives from a human donor who received an intestinal transplant. The chain recombines TRBV7-9 with TRBJ2-7, with D perhaps assigned TRBD1 or TRBD2 (5 bases each). This material consisted of unstimulated CD8+ T cells sorted from spleen or lymph node cells, taken before intestinal transplant. The CDR3 DNA follows: TGTGCCAGCAGCCCGATGGGACCCCTCCCTGGGGAGCAGTACTTC. Protein sequence: CASSPMGPLPGEQYF.